This T cell receptor (beta chain) was found in a study of blood T cell repertoires in COVID-19. Looking at the study overall: Acute-phase and convalescent COVID-19 samples originated in the United States, Italy and Spain. T cells, B-cell-depleted T cells, or PBMCs provided the cDNA or gDNA that served as material.

Germline V gives CDR1 MDHEN, CDR2 SYDVKM. The ends were cut back, 6 bases at V and 7 bases at J, with 21 bases in the middle. The CDR3 sequence is 15 residues long. Per the authors' pipeline: Quantification of nucleated cells was approximated via reference gene primer amplification. Profiling relied on immunoSEQ multiplex PCR, and the TCRdb table lists in-frame clones only, not all of them. The V and J calls and clone size come from that table; D and trimming were worked out from the DNA. The table includes roughly 90,000 clones, about 85% detected once. This clone was found a few times. The chain links TRBV28 to TRBJ1-2; D gene ambiguous. The source material was peripheral blood. The clonotype was recovered from an elderly man with acute or convalescent COVID-19. In nucleotides, the CDR3 is TGTGCCAGCAGCTCACTACCGGGAAAGCTGTCTGGCTACACCTTC. As protein: CASSSLPGKLSGYTF.